This entry lists 15 T cell receptor beta chains sequenced from one sample in a study of cytomegalovirus exposure and HLA in healthy donors. Primers for the PCR totalled 60 Vbeta and 13 Jbeta. Some clones are missing from TCRdb's copy, which holds only in-frame ones; the method was immunoSEQ multiplex PCR. The table records more than 150,000 clones, 84% of them present only once. The material sequenced was PBMCs. These receptors were taken from a boy between 5 and 17 years old in good health and CMV-seronegative.

This clone was detected only a few times. The chain joins TRBV6-5 to TRBJ2-1, with D unclear. V was pared by 1 base and J by 3 bases, with 10 bases between. Germline V gene data show CDR1 as MNHEY and CDR2 as SVGAGI. CDR3 size: 15 residues. CDR3 loop: CASSYYQQIYNEQFF. CDR3 DNA sequence: TGTGCCAGCAGTTACTACCAACAGATCTACAATGAGCAGTTCTTC.

The CDR3 here is CSVEARLTTEAFF. CDR3 nucleotides: TGCAGCGTTGAGGCCAGGTTGACCACTGAAGCTTTCTTT. This chain joins TRBV29-1 and TRBJ1-1, with D uncertain. The CDR3 length is 13 residues. Germline CDR1 reads SQVTM; CDR2 reads ANQGSEA. The V end was cut by 3 bases, the J end by 4 bases, with 12 bases between.

The rearrangement uses TRBV7-9 and TRBJ2-1; 8 nucleotides align to TRBD2. This CDR3 region has 16 residues. Germline V gene lookup returns CDR1 SEHNR and CDR2 FQNEAQ (reference sequence). J gave up 0 bases and V 7 bases, and 8 bases lay outside the gene matches. The CDR3, as DNA: TGTGCCAGCAATCCACAAAGCGGGAGCTCCTACAATGAGCAGTTCTTC. Encoded protein: CASNPQSGSSYNEQFF.

This clone is a singleton in its sample. This chain uses TRBV7-9 with TRBJ2-3; 16 nucleotides match TRBD2. The V and J ends lost 6 bases and 0 bases, in that order; junction bases with no gene match: 6. Germline CDR1 reads SEHNR; CDR2 reads FQNEAQ (reference sequence). CDR3 size: 18 residues. The CDR3, as DNA: TGTGCCAGCAGTCTCGGGACTAGCGGGAGGGCTAGCACAGATACGCAGTATTTT. Encoded protein: CASSLGTSGRASTDTQYF.

The rearrangement joins TRBV28 to TRBJ1-2, with 7 bases lining up with TRBD1. J gave up 8 bases and V 10 bases, and 13 bases lay outside the gene matches. Germline V gene sequence: CDR1 MDHEN, CDR2 SYDVKM. This CDR3 contains 13 residues. The CDR3 is CATKPGGTGGYTF. CDR3 DNA: TGTGCCACAAAGCCAGGGGGTACGGGCGGCTACACCTTC.

This clone was detected only a few times. The V and J genes are TRBV6-1 and TRBJ1-5; tentative D call: TRBD1 (5 bases). Germline lookup yields CDR1 MNHNS and CDR2 SASEGT. This CDR3 comprises 13 residues. The V gene lost 4 bases and the J gene lost 4 bases, with 8 bases spanning the gap. CDR3 loop: CASSGKGNQPQHF. CDR3 in DNA: TGTGCCAGCAGTGGAAAGGGGAATCAGCCCCAGCATTTT.

The chain is built from TRBV7-2 and TRBJ1-2, with 7 bases matching TRBD1. The ends lost 5 bases at V and 8 bases at J; junction bases unmatched: 17. The CDR3 totals 16 residues. The germline CDR1 and CDR2 sequences are SGHTA and FQGNSA. In DNA, the CDR3 is TGTGCCAGCAGCCGTTTTACCCGACAGGGAGTACAAGGCTACACCTTC. Translation: CASSRFTRQGVQGYTF.

This chain uses TRBV6-5 with TRBJ1-4, with TRBD1 matching over 8 bases. Trimming removed 7 bases from V and 6 bases from J; junction bases left unmatched: 7. The CDR3 covers 14 residues. From germline, CDR1 is MNHEY and CDR2 SVGAGI. CDR3 DNA sequence: TGTGCCAGCAACAGGGGGGGGAAACATGAAAAACTGTTTTTT. Its translation: CASNRGGKHEKLFF.

The V gene is TRBV7-8, the J gene TRBJ1-1; TRBD1 matches at 7 bases. CDR3 length: 16 amino acids. Germline assignment: CDR1 SGHVS and CDR2 FQNEAQ. Trimming removed 3 bases from V and 0 bases from J; junction bases left unmatched: 7. Written as DNA, the CDR3 is TGTGCCAGCAGCTTCCCCCGGACAGGCCTGAACACTGAAGCTTTCTTT. Protein: CASSFPRTGLNTEAFF.

The V gene is TRBV4-2, the J gene TRBJ1-1; D is ambiguous. The CDR3 runs to 13 residues. V was pared by 4 bases and J by 9 bases, with 15 bases between. CDR1 and CDR2 (germline): LGHNA, YNFKEQ. The CDR3 DNA follows: TGTGCCAGCAGCCCGCTGGGCCTCGGAAAAGCTTTCTTT. The encoded protein is CASSPLGLGKAFF.

The V call is TRBV27, the J call TRBJ2-7; D is possibly TRBD2 (6 bases). CDR1 and CDR2 from the germline V gene are MNHEY and SMNVEV (reference sequence). V was trimmed by 0 bases and J by 9 bases, leaving 15 bases between them. CDR3 length equals 14 residues. The CDR3, as DNA: TGTGCCAGCAGTTTATCGGGAATTGGGACTTGGCAGTACTTC. Translating it yields CASSLSGIGTWQYF.

The V gene is TRBV10-3, the J gene TRBJ2-3; 8 positions agree with TRBD2. The germline gives CDR1 ENHRY, CDR2 SYGVKD. V lost 5 bases, J lost 3 bases, and 10 bases stayed unmatched. CDR3 length: 16 amino acids. Here the CDR3 reads CAISHTGSGSTDTQYF. The CDR3 bases are TGTGCCATCAGTCATACGGGAAGCGGGAGTACAGATACGCAGTATTTT.

The chain is built from TRBV15 and TRBJ2-7; 8 nucleotides match TRBD1. CDR3 length equals 16 residues. Trimming at V came to 3 bases and at J to 0 bases, leaving 7 bases not matched to a gene. Germline CDR1 is LNHNV and CDR2 is YYDKDF (reference sequence). CDR3 amino acids: CATSSMGQVSSYEQYF. The CDR3 DNA reads TGTGCCACCAGCAGCATGGGACAGGTCAGCTCCTACGAGCAGTACTTC.

This clone was counted once. The genes are TRBV4-3 and TRBJ2-5; D remains ambiguous. The V gene's germline CDR1 is LGHNA and CDR2 YSLEER. Trimming removed 4 bases at V and 1 base at J, with 13 bases between. The CDR3 extends over 15 amino acids. Here the CDR3 DNA reads TGCGCCAGCAGCCCGGGTTTTGGTACCCAAGAGACCCAGTACTTC. Residues: CASSPGFGTQETQYF.

The chain employs TRBV30 and TRBJ1-4, with 8 nucleotides matching TRBD1. Trimming at V came to 3 bases and at J to 6 bases, leaving 6 bases not matched to a gene. Germline V lookup: CDR1 GTSNPN, CDR2 SVGIG (reference sequence). The CDR3 length is 14 residues. CDR3 in amino acids: CAWSGQGRDEKLFF. The CDR3 bases are TGTGCCTGGAGCGGACAGGGTAGGGATGAAAAACTGTTTTTT.